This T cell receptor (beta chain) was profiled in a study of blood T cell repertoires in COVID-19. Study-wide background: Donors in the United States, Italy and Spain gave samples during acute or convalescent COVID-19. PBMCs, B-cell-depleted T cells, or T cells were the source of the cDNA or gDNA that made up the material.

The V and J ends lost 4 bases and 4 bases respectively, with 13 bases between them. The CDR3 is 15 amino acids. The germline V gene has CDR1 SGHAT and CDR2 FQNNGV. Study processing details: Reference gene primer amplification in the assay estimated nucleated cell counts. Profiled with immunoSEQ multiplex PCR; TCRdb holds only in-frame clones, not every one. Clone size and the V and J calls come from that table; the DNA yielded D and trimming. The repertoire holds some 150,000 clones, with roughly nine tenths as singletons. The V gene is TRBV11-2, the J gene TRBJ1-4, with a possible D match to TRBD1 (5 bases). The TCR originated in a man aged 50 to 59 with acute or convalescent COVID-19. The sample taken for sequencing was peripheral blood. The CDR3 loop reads CASSSNSGFNEKLFF. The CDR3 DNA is TGTGCCAGCAGCTCTAATTCAGGGTTTAATGAAAAACTGTTTTTT. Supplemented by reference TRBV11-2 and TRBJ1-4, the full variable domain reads EAGVAQSPRYKIIEKRQSVAFWCNPISGHATLYWYQQILGQGPKLLIQFQNNGVVDDSQLPKDRFSAERLKGVDSTLKIQPAKLEDSAVYLCASSSNSGFNEKLFFGSGTQLSVL.